This T cell receptor (beta chain) was identified during a study of T cells in localized non-small cell lung cancer. Sequenced by immunoSEQ multiplex PCR; TCRdb stores in-frame clones only, minus some. The sample shows 30,000 to 45,000 clones, over 70% of them seen only once. CDR1 and CDR2 from the germline V gene are MNHEY and SMNVEV (reference sequence). The J segment lost 2 bases and the V segment lost 5 bases, leaving 9 bases of the junction unmatched. The CDR3 covers 16 residues. This receptor was identified in a woman aged 40-75 years with stage I lung adenocarcinoma. The specimen comprised peripheral blood, sampled before any cancer treatment. The genes are TRBV27 and TRBJ2-1, with TRBD1 matching 7 bases. The CDR3 DNA is TGTGCCAGCAGTCCAGGCTTCGGGACAGCCTACAATGAGCAGTTCTTC. Translating it yields CASSPGFGTAYNEQFF.